This TCR beta chain emerged from a study of shared clonotypes between healthy human individuals. Study-wide points: Clonotypes shared by all four sorted-subset donors had higher generation probabilities than non-shared clonotypes.

The method was immunoSEQ multiplex PCR; TCRdb's version includes in-frame clones alone and lacks a portion of them. The sample yields roughly 570,000 clones, about 98% seen once. This clone was recorded once. What it binds is not known. Naive CD8 cells lacked CD45RO and underwent positive selection for CCR7, leaving out terminally differentiated effector memory CD45RA+ cells. Those who donated, Caucasian adults without exception, all lived in Nashville, Tennessee. Sequences were obtained from naive CD8+ T cells sorted from blood. The sequence was collected from a man aged 25-40 years in good health.

The CDR3 nucleotides are TGTGCCTGGAGTGTAACTAGCGGGAACAATGAGCAGTTCTTC. It specifies CAWSVTSGNNEQFF. The chain carries TRBV30 and TRBJ2-1; 10 nucleotides line up with TRBD2. V shed 0 bases, J shed 5 bases, and the junction held 1 base outside the gene matches. Germline CDR1 GTSNPN, CDR2 SVGIG (reference sequence). The CDR3 extends over 14 amino acids.